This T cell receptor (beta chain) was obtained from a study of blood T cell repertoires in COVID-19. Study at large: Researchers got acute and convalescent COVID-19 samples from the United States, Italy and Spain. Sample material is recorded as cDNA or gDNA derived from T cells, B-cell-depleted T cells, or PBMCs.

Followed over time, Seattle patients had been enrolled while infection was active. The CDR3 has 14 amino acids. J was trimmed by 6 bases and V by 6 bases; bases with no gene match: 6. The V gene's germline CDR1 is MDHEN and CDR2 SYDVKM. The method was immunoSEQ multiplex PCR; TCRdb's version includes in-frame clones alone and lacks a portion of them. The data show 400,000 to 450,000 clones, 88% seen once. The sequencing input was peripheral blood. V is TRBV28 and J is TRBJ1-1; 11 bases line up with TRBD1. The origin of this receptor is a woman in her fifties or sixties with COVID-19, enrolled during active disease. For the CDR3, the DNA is TGTGCCAGCAGCCCCCGGGACAGGGGGGCTGAAGCTTTCTTT. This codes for CASSPRDRGAEAFF.